These 32 T cell receptor beta chains were all obtained from the same sample, sequenced in a study of shared clonotypes between healthy human individuals. Using immunoSEQ multiplex PCR, the repertoire was profiled, and TCRdb retains in-frame clones only, with some absent. The table records 2.3 million or so clones, approximately 95% of them present only once. Material for sequencing was naive CD4+ T cells from PBMCs. The subset is: CD45RA+ positively selected. These receptors came from a man younger than 30 in good health. Some clones in this sample may be carry-over from other donors' samples.

This chain connects TRBV29-1 to TRBJ1-1; 8 nucleotides match TRBD1. Germline-derived CDR1 and CDR2 are SQVTM and ANQGSEA. This CDR3 has 11 residues. The V gene end was trimmed by 7 bases and the J gene end by 8 bases; junction bases not matched to a gene: 6. The CDR3 sequence: CSGARDREAFF. As DNA, the CDR3 is TGCAGCGGCGCCCGGGACAGGGAAGCTTTCTTT.

V is TRBV28 and J is TRBJ1-2; 9 bases align to TRBD1. This CDR3 spans 15 amino acids. The V gene's germline CDR1 is MDHEN and CDR2 SYDVKM. V lost 7 bases to trimming and J lost 4 bases; unmatched junction nucleotides: 10. The CDR3 region is CASTVPGQGIYGYTF. In DNA form, the CDR3 reads TGTGCCAGCACCGTCCCGGGACAGGGAATCTATGGCTACACCTTC.

The gene calls are TRBV30 and TRBJ1-2, with 8 bases fitting TRBD1. Germline V gene lookup returns CDR1 GTSNPN and CDR2 SVGIG (reference sequence). The CDR3 length is 14 residues. After removal of 3 bases from V and 4 bases from J, the junction contained 7 bases not matched to a gene. CDR3 sequence (DNA): TGTGCCTGGAGCGCCACCGGACAGGGCTATGGCTACACCTTC. It specifies CAWSATGQGYGYTF.

Note on this clone: The junction does not match germline at one end; this may be a read error. This rearrangement joins TRBV28 to TRBJ1-5; no clear D gene. CDR1 is MDHEN and CDR2 is SYDVKM in the germline V gene. The CDR3 is 16 amino acids. This CDR3 reads CASSALQWYSNQPQRF. In DNA, the CDR3 is TGTGCCAGCAGTGCCCTGCAGTGGTATAGCAATCAGCCCCAGCGTTTT.

This chain links TRBV7-6 with TRBJ2-3; tentative D call: TRBD2 (8 bases). Trimming took off 5 bases at V and 4 bases at J, with 19 bases between the two ends. Germline V gene lookup returns CDR1 SGHVS and CDR2 FNYEAQ. The CDR3 runs 16 residues. The CDR3 sequence: CASSPAYGRGPDTQYF. The CDR3, as DNA: TGTGCCAGCAGCCCCGCGTACGGGAGGGGGCCAGATACGCAGTATTTT. Complete variable domain (other parts from reference TRBV7-6 and TRBJ2-3): GAGVSQSPRYKVTKRGQDVALRCDPISGHVSLYWYRQALGQGPEFLTYFNYEAQQDKSGLPNDRFSAERPEGSISTLTIQRTEQRDSAMYRCASSPAYGRGPDTQYFGPGTRLTVL.

The chain uses TRBV4-1 and TRBJ2-1, with D perhaps matching TRBD1 (5 bases). V lost 0 bases to trimming and J lost 0 bases, with 12 bases between them. The CDR3 totals 17 residues. Germline V lookup: CDR1 MGHRA, CDR2 YSYEKL. The CDR3 sequence is CASSQESGRSSYNEQFF. DNA of the CDR3: TGCGCCAGCAGCCAAGAGTCAGGGCGAAGCTCCTACAATGAGCAGTTCTTC.

The chain couples TRBV19 to TRBJ1-2, with D maybe TRBD1 (5 bases). The CDR3 runs 15 residues. Germline CDR1 and CDR2: LNHDA and SQIVND (reference sequence). V was clipped by 7 bases and J by 1 base, with 16 bases between them. As DNA, the CDR3 is TGTGCCAGTACCCCACCGACAGTCTTTAACTATGGCTACACCTTC. Amino acid sequence: CASTPPTVFNYGYTF.

J is TRBJ1-1 and V is TRBV2; D not resolved. Trimming removed 4 bases from V and 1 base from J, with 13 bases in between. The CDR3 extends over 15 amino acids. CDR1 SNHLY and CDR2 FYNNEI come from the germline V gene. This CDR3 is CASSVEGRKNTEAFF. Here the CDR3 DNA reads TGTGCCAGCAGTGTGGAGGGAAGGAAGAACACTGAAGCTTTCTTT.

The rearrangement joins TRBV7-6 to TRBJ2-5, with 8 bases matching TRBD2. CDR1 and CDR2 (germline): SGHVS, FNYEAQ. Losses at the gene ends were 2 bases for V and 2 bases for J; bases not matched to a gene: 19. This CDR3 is 20 amino acids long. CDR3: CASSLRSGSAKAIPQETQYF. The CDR3 coding sequence is TGTGCCAGCAGCTTAAGGAGCGGGAGCGCGAAAGCCATCCCACAAGAGACCCAGTACTTC.

The chain uses TRBV2 and TRBJ1-5, with D tentatively TRBD1 (5 bases). CDR1 SNHLY and CDR2 FYNNEI come from the germline V gene. The CDR3 runs 14 residues. V dropped 8 bases and J dropped 1 base, with 12 bases sitting between them. This CDR3 is CASVGRGSNQPQHF. For the CDR3, the DNA is TGTGCCAGCGTCGGCCGGGGCAGCAATCAGCCCCAGCATTTT.

The chain couples TRBV5-1 to TRBJ1-1; 9 positions agree with TRBD1. Germline CDR1 is SGHRS and CDR2 is YFSETQ. CDR3 length: 15 residues. J gave up 6 bases and V 6 bases, and 12 bases lay outside the gene matches. The CDR3 reads CASKFDPGQGAEAFF. In DNA form, the CDR3 reads TGCGCCAGCAAATTCGACCCGGGACAGGGTGCTGAAGCTTTCTTT. Looking up the rest from reference TRBV5-1 and TRBJ1-1 gives the full variable domain: KAGVTQTPRYLIKTRGQQVTLSCSPISGHRSVSWYQQTPGQGLQFLFEYFSETQRNKGNFPGRFSGRQFSNSRSEMNVSTLELGDSALYLCASKFDPGQGAEAFFGQGTRLTVV.

Only one count was recorded for this clone. V is TRBV7-8 and J is TRBJ2-1; 11 bases fit TRBD2. The V and J ends lost 5 bases and 8 bases, in that order; junction bases with no gene match: 14. The CDR3 length is 17 residues. Germline CDR1 SGHVS, CDR2 FQNEAQ. The CDR3 DNA is TGTGCCAGCAGCATACTCGTAGCGGGAGGGGGGCGTGATGAGCAGTTCTTC. Translated, it gives CASSILVAGGGRDEQFF.

The V and J genes are TRBV5-4 and TRBJ2-1; TRBD1 matches at 7 bases. V lost 7 bases and J lost 0; bases outside the gene matches: 7. The CDR3 extends over 15 amino acids. Germline CDR1 and CDR2: SGHNT and YYREEE (reference sequence). The CDR3 loop is CASSGTANSYNEQFF. DNA of the CDR3: TGTGCCAGCTCCGGGACAGCTAACTCCTACAATGAGCAGTTCTTC.

The V gene is TRBV7-9, the J gene TRBJ1-2; D is uncertain. V was cut by 1 base and J by 8 bases, with 11 bases left in between. CDR3 size: 13 residues. CDR1 is SEHNR, CDR2 FQNEAQ, per germline (reference sequence). The CDR3 is CASSLESEYGYTF. CDR3 nucleotide sequence: TGTGCCAGCAGCTTAGAGAGTGAGTACGGCTACACCTTC.

The rearrangement joins TRBV25-1 to TRBJ1-2, with 7 bases fitting TRBD1. Germline-derived CDR1 and CDR2 are MGHDK and SYGVNS. V gave up 10 bases and J gave up 2 bases; unmatched junction bases: 7. The CDR3 is 13 residues long. The CDR3 DNA reads TGTGCCACCGCTGACAGGGAAAACTATGGCTACACCTTC. This gives the protein CATADRENYGYTF.

This chain uses TRBV30 with TRBJ2-1; 7 nucleotides align to TRBD2. The CDR3 loop spans 13 amino acids. Germline CDR1 GTSNPN, CDR2 SVGIG (reference sequence). The CDR3 is CAYSSGSYNEQFF. In DNA, the CDR3 is TGTGCTTATTCTAGCGGCTCCTACAATGAGCAGTTCTTC.

The J gene is TRBJ2-2, the V gene TRBV6-1; no reliable D call. Trimming took 6 bases from V and 9 from J, leaving 14 bases between them. There are 13 residues in the CDR3. CDR1 and CDR2 from the germline V gene are MNHNS and SASEGT. The chain's CDR3 is CASSETPRRELFF. DNA of the CDR3: TGTGCCAGCAGCGAAACCCCGAGAAGGGAGCTGTTTTTT.

The chain couples TRBV21-1 to TRBJ1-1. TRBV21-1 is flagged as a pseudogene. The CDR3 consists of 13 residues. The CDR3 region is CASSKSGGDEAFF. The CDR3 coding sequence is TGTGCCAGCAGCAAATCAGGGGGGGATGAAGCTTTCTTT.

V and J are TRBV7-2 and TRBJ2-1; D perhaps matches TRBD2 (7 bases). Deletions cut 5 bases from V and 4 bases from J, with 24 bases between. Germline-derived CDR1 and CDR2 are SGHTA and FQGNSA. The CDR3 has 18 residues. In DNA form, the CDR3 reads TGTGCCAGCAGCCACTCCTACGGGGGGCTTGCGGAATACAATGAGCAGTTCTTC. It specifies CASSHSYGGLAEYNEQFF.

The chain links TRBV2 to TRBJ2-3; D not resolved. The CDR3 contains 14 residues. V lost 7 bases and J 0 bases, leaving 11 bases between the germline ends. CDR1 is SNHLY, CDR2 FYNNEI, per germline. The DNA of the CDR3 is TGTGCCAGCACGGACGGTTATAGCACAGATACGCAGTATTTT. Translating gives CASTDGYSTDTQYF.

This rearrangement joins TRBV9 to TRBJ1-2; maybe TRBD1 (5 bases). V lost 0 bases and J lost 7, with 13 bases in between. The CDR3 is 14 residues long. Germline V CDR1 and CDR2: SGDLS, YYNGEE. The CDR3 reads CASSVASGPSGYTF. Written as DNA, the CDR3 is TGTGCCAGCAGCGTAGCTTCAGGGCCCTCTGGCTACACCTTC.

For this clone: The same CDR3 also results from other DNA sequences found in this sample. The chain is built from TRBV7-3 and TRBJ2-1, with D perhaps TRBD1 (5 bases). The CDR3 spans 15 residues. V gave up 4 bases and J gave up 0 bases, with 10 bases separating them. Germline assignment: CDR1 SGHTA and CDR2 FQGTGA. This chain's CDR3 is CASSSQGSSYNEQFF. Here the CDR3 DNA reads TGTGCCAGCAGCTCGCAGGGAAGCTCCTACAATGAGCAGTTCTTC.

V gene TRBV7-6 combines with J gene TRBJ2-7; D is tentatively TRBD1 or TRBD2 (5 bases each). Germline V gene lookup returns CDR1 SGHVS and CDR2 FNYEAQ. Trimming stripped 5 bases from V and 2 bases from J, with 13 bases between. This CDR3 has 14 amino acids. CDR3 residues: CASSLGVPPYEQYF. In DNA, the CDR3 is TGTGCCAGCAGCCTGGGGGTTCCCCCCTACGAGCAGTACTTC.

The chain has TRBV5-1 and TRBJ1-2, with D perhaps matching TRBD1 (6 bases). Trimming removed 0 bases from V and 4 bases from J, with 13 bases in between. The CDR3 runs to 15 residues. Germline CDR1 reads SGHRS; CDR2 reads YFSETQ. CDR3 in DNA: TGCGCCAGCAGCTTGGACAGGGAAGGAGGCTATGGCTACACCTTC. Protein product: CASSLDREGGYGYTF. Together with reference TRBV5-1 and TRBJ1-2, the CDR3 gives the full variable domain: KAGVTQTPRYLIKTRGQQVTLSCSPISGHRSVSWYQQTPGQGLQFLFEYFSETQRNKGNFPGRFSGRQFSNSRSEMNVSTLELGDSALYLCASSLDREGGYGYTFGSGTRLTVV.

The V call is TRBV11-2, the J call TRBJ2-2; D uncertain. This CDR3 contains 14 residues. The ends were cut back, 5 bases at V and 4 bases at J, with 11 bases in the middle. CDR1 and CDR2 (germline): SGHAT, FQNNGV. CDR3 loop: CASSQTKGTGELFF. CDR3 in DNA: TGTGCCAGCAGCCAGACAAAGGGCACCGGGGAGCTGTTTTTT.

The chain combines TRBV5-1 with TRBJ2-3; 10 bases are a match to TRBD2. The trim removed 2 bases at V and 0 bases at J, leaving 15 bases unmatched. The germline V gene encodes CDR1 SGHRS and CDR2 YFSETQ. There are 20 residues in the CDR3. The CDR3 here is CASSLMGIASGSASTDTQYF. The CDR3 DNA sequence: TGCGCCAGCAGCTTAATGGGGATCGCTAGCGGGAGCGCTAGCACAGATACGCAGTATTTT. Full variable domain (rest looked up from reference TRBV5-1 and TRBJ2-3): KAGVTQTPRYLIKTRGQQVTLSCSPISGHRSVSWYQQTPGQGLQFLFEYFSETQRNKGNFPGRFSGRQFSNSRSEMNVSTLELGDSALYLCASSLMGIASGSASTDTQYFGPGTRLTVL.

The chain is built from TRBV6-5 and TRBJ2-2, with a weak D call TRBD1 (5 bases). The germline CDR1 and CDR2 sequences are MNHEY and SVGAGI. This CDR3 comprises 14 residues. Trimming removed 2 bases from V and 5 bases from J, with 9 bases in between. Written as DNA, the CDR3 is TGTGCCAGCAGTTACGGCAGGGCGACCGGGGAGCTGTTTTTT. It codes for CASSYGRATGELFF.

CDR3 protein: CASMYGIYNEQFF. In nucleotides, the CDR3 is TGTGCCAGCATGTACGGAATCTACAATGAGCAGTTCTTC. The V and J genes are TRBV2 and TRBJ2-1, with no clear D. CDR1 and CDR2 from the germline V gene are SNHLY and FYNNEI. There are 13 residues in the CDR3. V lost 7 bases to trimming and J lost 3 bases, with 10 bases between them.

The chain carries TRBV19 and TRBJ1-5; 7 bases align to TRBD1. In germline, CDR1 is LNHDA, CDR2 SQIVND (reference sequence). V lost 5 bases and J lost 5; bases outside the gene matches: 3. CDR3 length: 13 residues. CDR3 amino acids: CASSDRVYQPQHF. In DNA, the CDR3 is TGTGCCAGTAGTGACAGGGTTTATCAGCCCCAGCATTTT. The full variable domain, rest sourced from reference TRBV19 and TRBJ1-5, is DGGITQSPKYLFRKEGQNVTLSCEQNLNHDAMYWYRQDPGQGLRLIYYSQIVNDFQKGDIAEGYSVSREKKESFPLTVTSAQKNPTAFYLCASSDRVYQPQHFGDGTRLSIL.

To note about this clone: Within the sample, other DNA sequences also encode this same CDR3. The CDR3 DNA reads TGTGCCAGCAGCTCCACCTACGAGCAGTACTTC. Translating gives CASSSTYEQYF. The J gene is TRBJ2-7, the V gene TRBV7-2, with D uncertain. This CDR3 is 11 amino acids long. V was pared by 4 bases and J by 2 bases, with 3 bases between. Looked up from germline, CDR1 is SGHTA and CDR2 is FQGNSA.

This clone has just one count. V gene TRBV5-4 combines with J gene TRBJ1-1, with D possibly being TRBD1 (5 bases). The CDR3 loop spans 16 amino acids. CDR1 is SGHNT and CDR2 is YYREEE in the germline V gene (reference sequence). V was shortened by 2 bases and J by 3 bases, with 17 bases between the two germline ends. The CDR3 reads CASSFGRGNGDTEAFF. The CDR3 nucleotides read TGTGCCAGCAGCTTTGGGCGGGGGAATGGGGACACTGAAGCTTTCTTT.

The table lists this clone with a count of one. CDR3 nucleotide sequence: TGTGCCAGCAGTCCTACAGGGGTTGGAAACACCATATATTTT. It encodes CASSPTGVGNTIYF. The chain uses TRBV9 and TRBJ1-3; 7 positions match TRBD1. The germline CDR1 and CDR2 sequences are SGDLS and YYNGEE. V lost 5 bases and J lost 3; bases outside the gene matches: 5. The CDR3 runs 14 residues.